Listed here are 6 T cell receptor beta chains from one sample, sequenced in a study of shared clonotypes between healthy human individuals. Some clones are missing from TCRdb's copy, which holds only in-frame ones; the method was immunoSEQ multiplex PCR. The repertoire has roughly 1 million clones, around 74% of them found once; the top ten carry approximately 1.5%. Sequencing used memory CD4+ T cells sorted from blood. Subset denoted: CD45RA-negative fraction. The receptors shown here come from a young man in good health.

To note about this clone: At the DNA level, this CDR3 is encoded by other sequences in the same sample as well. The chain carries TRBV4-3 and TRBJ1-5; a weak D match, TRBD1 (5 bases). CDR1 and CDR2 from the germline V gene are LGHNA and YSLEER. Between the trimmed V and J ends, which lost 0 bases and 7 bases, there was a span of 7 bases. This CDR3 region has 13 residues. The CDR3 coding sequence is TGCGCCAGCAGCCAAGACTGGGGCCAGCCCCAGCATTTT. It codes for CASSQDWGQPQHF.

Many counts were recorded for this clone. V usage is TRBV19 and J usage is TRBJ1-1; a weak D match, TRBD1 (5 bases). CDR1 is LNHDA and CDR2 is SQIVND in the germline V gene (reference sequence). V was trimmed by 6 bases and J by 4 bases, leaving 15 bases between them. CDR3 length: 14 amino acids. CDR3 DNA: TGTGCCAGTAGGGGCCCGGGGGGGAGCACTGAAGCTTTCTTT. Translation gives CASRGPGGSTEAFF.

The chain joins TRBV30 to TRBJ1-1; D remains unclear. Germline loops: CDR1 GTSNPN, CDR2 SVGIG (reference sequence). CDR3 length: 13 residues. V was shortened by 4 bases and J by 3 bases, with 12 bases between the two germline ends. The CDR3 DNA follows: TGTGCCTGGACCCCTCGTGGAGACACTGAAGCTTTCTTT. Its protein product is CAWTPRGDTEAFF.

CDR3: CASSRTGQGAGQPQHF. CDR3 in DNA: TGTGCCAGCAGCCGAACGGGACAGGGGGCCGGTCAGCCCCAGCATTTT. The V and J genes are TRBV11-2 and TRBJ1-5; 12 bases are shared with TRBD1. Germline V gene lookup returns CDR1 SGHAT and CDR2 FQNNGV. This CDR3 has 16 amino acids. Germline trimming cut 5 bases from V and 6 bases from J; bases unmatched to any gene: 8.

There are a few counts of this clone. This chain uses TRBV6-6 with TRBJ1-3, with 7 bases identical to TRBD1. CDR3 length: 16 amino acids. Germline-derived CDR1 and CDR2 are MNHNY and SVGAGI (reference sequence). With 0 bases clipped from V and 1 base from J, the junction kept 3 bases outside the gene matches. The CDR3 DNA is TGTGCCAGCAGTTACTCGTCCAGGGGGTCTGGAAACACCATATATTTT. Its protein is CASSYSSRGSGNTIYF.

Concerning this clone: The sample carries other DNA sequences with the same CDR3. This chain uses TRBV10-2 with TRBJ1-6, with no clear D. The CDR3 sequence is 15 residues long. Trimming took 3 bases from V and 0 from J, leaving 6 bases between them. Germline values: CDR1 WSHSY, CDR2 SAAADI. CDR3: CASSDLSSYNSPLHF. The CDR3 coding sequence is TGCGCCAGCAGTGATTTAAGCTCCTATAATTCACCCCTCCACTTT.